This T cell receptor (beta chain) was captured by sequencing in a study of blood T cells in healthy people across ages. As to this clonotype: What it recognizes is unknown.

General study findings and limits: In long-lived donors, naive CD4+ cell counts and diversity exceeded those of aged donors.

V trimming: 4 bases; J trimming: 0 bases; junction bases outside the gene matches: 10. The germline V gene encodes CDR1 SGHKS and CDR2 YYEKEE (reference sequence). This CDR3 has 17 amino acids. A second PCR, run for roughly 6 to 11 cycles, used a sample-barcoded 5' primer plus a J-beta primer mix. No fewer than 3 million CDR3-containing paired-end reads came from each sample. TCRdb passed the 5' RACE reads through MiXCR, listing each CDR3 protein once. Here the sample spans under 2,000,000 distinct CDR3 sequences, less than 50% being singletons. The sequenced material came from blood. This sequence originates from a middle-aged woman in good health. The V and J genes are TRBV5-5 and TRBJ2-1; 7 bases fit TRBD1. For the CDR3, the DNA is TGTGCCAGCAGCCAAACAGGGGTAGTTGCCTCCTACAATGAGCAGTTCTTC. Translating it yields CASSQTGVVASYNEQFF. The whole variable domain, filled in from reference TRBV5-5 and TRBJ2-1, reads DAGVTQSPTHLIKTRGQQVTLRCSPISGHKSVSWYQQVLGQGPQFIFQYYEKEERGRGNFPDRFSARQFPNYSSELNVNALLLGDSALYLCASSQTGVVASYNEQFFGPGTRLTVL.